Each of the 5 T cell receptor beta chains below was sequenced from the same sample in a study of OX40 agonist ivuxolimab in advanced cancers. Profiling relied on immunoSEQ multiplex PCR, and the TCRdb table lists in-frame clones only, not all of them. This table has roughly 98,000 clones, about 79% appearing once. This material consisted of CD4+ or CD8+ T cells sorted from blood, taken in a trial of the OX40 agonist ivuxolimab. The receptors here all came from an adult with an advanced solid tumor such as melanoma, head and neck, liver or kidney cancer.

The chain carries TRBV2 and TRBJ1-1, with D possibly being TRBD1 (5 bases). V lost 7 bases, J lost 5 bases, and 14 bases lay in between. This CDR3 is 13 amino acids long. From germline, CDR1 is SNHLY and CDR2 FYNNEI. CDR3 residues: CASNQGPLTEAFF. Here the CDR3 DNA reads TGTGCCAGCAATCAGGGCCCCCTGACTGAAGCTTTCTTT.

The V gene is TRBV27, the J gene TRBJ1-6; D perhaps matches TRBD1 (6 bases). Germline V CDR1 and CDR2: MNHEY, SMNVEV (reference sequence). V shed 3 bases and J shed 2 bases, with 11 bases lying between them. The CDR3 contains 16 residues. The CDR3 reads CASSFGGGAYNSPLHF. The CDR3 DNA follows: TGTGCCAGCAGTTTCGGGGGGGGCGCCTATAATTCACCCCTCCACTTT.

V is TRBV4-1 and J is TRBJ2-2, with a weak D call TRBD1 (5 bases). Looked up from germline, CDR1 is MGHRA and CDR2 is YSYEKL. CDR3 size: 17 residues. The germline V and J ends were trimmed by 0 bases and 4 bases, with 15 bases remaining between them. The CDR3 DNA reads TGCGCCAGCAGCCAAGACAAAGGGGCGGTGGGCACCGGGGAGCTGTTTTTT. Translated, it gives CASSQDKGAVGTGELFF.

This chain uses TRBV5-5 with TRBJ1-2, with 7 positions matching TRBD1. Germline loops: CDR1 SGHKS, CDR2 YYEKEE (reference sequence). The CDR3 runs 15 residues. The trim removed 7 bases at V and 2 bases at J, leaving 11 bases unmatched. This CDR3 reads CASSQQPGQNYGYTF. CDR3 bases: TGTGCCAGCTCCCAACAGCCGGGACAGAACTATGGCTACACCTTC.

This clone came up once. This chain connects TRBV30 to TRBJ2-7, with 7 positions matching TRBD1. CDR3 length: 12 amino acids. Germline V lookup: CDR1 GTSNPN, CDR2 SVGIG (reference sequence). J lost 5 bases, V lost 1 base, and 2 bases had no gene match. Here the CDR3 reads CAWSGQGHEQYF. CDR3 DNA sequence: TGTGCCTGGAGTGGACAGGGCCACGAGCAGTACTTC.